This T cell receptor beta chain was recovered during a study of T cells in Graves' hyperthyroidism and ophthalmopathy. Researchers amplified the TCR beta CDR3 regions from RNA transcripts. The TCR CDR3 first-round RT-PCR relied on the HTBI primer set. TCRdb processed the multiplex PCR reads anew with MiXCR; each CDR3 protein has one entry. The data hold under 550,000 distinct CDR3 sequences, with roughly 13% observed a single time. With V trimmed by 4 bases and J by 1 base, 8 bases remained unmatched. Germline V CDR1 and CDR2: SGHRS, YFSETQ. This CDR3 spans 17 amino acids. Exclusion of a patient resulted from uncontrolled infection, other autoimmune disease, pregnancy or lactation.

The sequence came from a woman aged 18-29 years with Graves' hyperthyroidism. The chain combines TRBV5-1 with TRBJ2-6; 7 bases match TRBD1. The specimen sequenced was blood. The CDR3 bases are TGCGCCAGCAGCCCGAATTCAGGGGGATCTGGGGCCAACGTCCTGACTTTC. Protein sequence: CASSPNSGGSGANVLTF.